This T cell receptor beta chain was obtained from a study of blood T cells in healthy people across ages. Overall study findings and caveats: As naive T cell percentage varied, TCR beta diversity correlated strongly with it. Roughly linear declines in TCR beta diversity per million T cells occurred with age.

This clonotype was observed many times. Its target is not known. Germline CDR1 reads MDHEN; CDR2 reads SYDVKM. V gave up 3 bases and J gave up 5 bases; unmatched junction bases: 8. The CDR3 has 15 amino acids. Primed by a sample-barcoded 5' primer and a J-beta primer mix, a second PCR proceeded for 7 to 11 cycles. MiXCR, run by TCRdb on the 5' RACE reads, gives a single entry per CDR3 protein. The table has over 600,000 distinct CDR3 sequences, roughly 21% seen once. Donors each provided roughly 9.6 milliliters of peripheral blood. Each sample gave at least 6.5 million isolated PBMCs. This sequence originates from a man in his sixties or seventies in good health. Sample: blood. The chain links TRBV28 to TRBJ2-5; 8 bases agree with TRBD1. CDR3 residues: CASSLGGQGKETQYF. DNA of the CDR3: TGTGCCAGCAGTTTGGGAGGACAGGGCAAGGAGACCCAGTACTTC.